The present T cell receptor (beta chain) was sequenced within a study of T cells in Graves' hyperthyroidism and ophthalmopathy. RNA transcripts served as the template for amplifying TCR beta CDR3 regions. Using the HTBI primer set, a first-round RT-PCR was run on the TCR CDR3. TCRdb reanalysed the multiplex PCR reads using MiXCR and keeps one entry per CDR3 protein. The data hold 600,000 to 650,000 distinct CDR3 sequences, with around 15% observed a single time. The sequencing input was blood. The origin of this receptor is a woman in her 30s with Graves' hyperthyroidism.

CDR3 loop: CASSFFATSGGTDTQYF. The CDR3 DNA reads TGTGCCAGCAGTTTCTTCGCCACTAGCGGGGGCACAGATACGCAGTATTTT. The chain is built from TRBV12-3 or TRBV12-4 and TRBJ2-3; 10 bases line up with TRBD2. The trim removed 3 bases at V and 1 base at J, leaving 7 bases unmatched. The CDR3 sequence is 17 residues long.